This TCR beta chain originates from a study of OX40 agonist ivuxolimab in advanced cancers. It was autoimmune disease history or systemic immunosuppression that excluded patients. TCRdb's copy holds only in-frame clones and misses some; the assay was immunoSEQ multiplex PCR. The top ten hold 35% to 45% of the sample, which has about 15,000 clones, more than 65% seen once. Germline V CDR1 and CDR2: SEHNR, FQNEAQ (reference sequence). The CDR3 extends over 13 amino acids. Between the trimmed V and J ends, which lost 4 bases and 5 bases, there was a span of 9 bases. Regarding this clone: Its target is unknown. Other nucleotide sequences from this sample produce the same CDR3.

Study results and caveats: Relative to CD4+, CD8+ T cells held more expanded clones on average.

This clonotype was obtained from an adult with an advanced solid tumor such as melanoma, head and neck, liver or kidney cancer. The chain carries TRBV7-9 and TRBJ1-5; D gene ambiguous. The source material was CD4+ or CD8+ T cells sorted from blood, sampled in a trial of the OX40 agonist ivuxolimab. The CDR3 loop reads CASSSDPDQPQHF. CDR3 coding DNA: TGTGCCAGCAGCTCAGATCCTGATCAGCCCCAGCATTTT.